The next 25 T cell receptor beta chains were all read from a single sample in a study of shared T cell receptors in the human thymus. The protocol was immunoSEQ multiplex PCR, while the TCRdb copy is restricted to in-frame clones and leaves out a portion. The top ten clones hold 0.009% to 0.0095% of a sample with more than 550,000 clones, approximately 87% of them seen once. The same sample was also used in a study of human thymus T cells.

Sequencing was carried out using thymocytes. The source of these receptors is a boy younger than two with a congenital heart defect.

The J gene is TRBJ1-3, the V gene TRBV30; no definite D call. Trimming took off 3 bases at V and 0 bases at J, with 15 bases between the two ends. This CDR3 is built from 16 residues. Germline V gene lookup returns CDR1 GTSNPN and CDR2 SVGIG (reference sequence). Written as DNA, the CDR3 is TGTGCCTGGAGCACCCCAGTGCACCACTCTGGAAACACCATATATTTT. Translated, it gives CAWSTPVHHSGNTIYF.

V and J are TRBV2 and TRBJ2-1; possibly TRBD1 for D (5 bases). Germline loops: CDR1 SNHLY, CDR2 FYNNEI. Trimming left V 6 bases short and J 1 base short, with 7 bases between. The CDR3 is 13 residues long. CDR3 nucleotides: TGTGCCAGCAGACGACAGTCCTACAATGAGCAGTTCTTC. It specifies CASRRQSYNEQFF.

The chain joins TRBV7-2 to TRBJ2-7; 7 positions match TRBD1. The V gene's germline CDR1 is SGHTA and CDR2 FQGNSA. The CDR3 is 16 residues long. The ends lost 1 base at V and 5 bases at J; junction bases unmatched: 11. The CDR3 here is CASSLEGAARENEQYF. The CDR3 DNA sequence: TGTGCCAGCAGCTTAGAGGGGGCGGCCAGGGAGAACGAGCAGTACTTC.

The sample holds one count of this clone. This chain connects TRBV28 to TRBJ2-3; TRBD2 aligns across 8 bases. With 3 bases clipped from V and 0 bases from J, the junction kept 5 bases outside the gene matches. Germline CDR1 is MDHEN and CDR2 is SYDVKM. This CDR3 comprises 16 residues. This CDR3 is CASSLAAGDSTDTQYF. The CDR3 DNA sequence: TGTGCCAGCAGTTTGGCAGCGGGGGATAGCACAGATACGCAGTATTTT. Full variable domain (rest looked up from reference TRBV28 and TRBJ2-3): DVKVTQSSRYLVKRTGEKVFLECVQDMDHENMFWYRQDPGLGLRLIYFSYDVKMKEKGDIPEGYSVSREKKERFSLILESASTNQTSMYLCASSLAAGDSTDTQYFGPGTRLTVL.

The chain combines TRBV9 with TRBJ1-1, with 9 bases identical to TRBD1. This CDR3 comprises 17 residues. Germline loops: CDR1 SGDLS, CDR2 YYNGEE. J lost 3 bases, V lost 1 base, and 10 bases had no gene match. The CDR3 here is CASSVTPRTGEDTEAFF. DNA for the CDR3: TGTGCCAGCAGCGTAACGCCGAGGACAGGGGAGGACACTGAAGCTTTCTTT.

This chain joins TRBV9 and TRBJ2-1, with 9 bases identical to TRBD2. Germline-derived CDR1 and CDR2 are SGDLS and YYNGEE. This CDR3 has 13 amino acids. V shed 3 bases, J shed 9 bases, and the junction held 4 bases outside the gene matches. The CDR3 nucleotides read TGTGCCAGCAGCGCGGATAGCGGGGGTGAGCAGTTCTTC. It translates to CASSADSGGEQFF.

The V and J genes are TRBV28 and TRBJ2-1; 7 positions agree with TRBD2. The CDR3 sequence is 14 residues long. The ends lost 3 bases at V and 6 bases at J; junction bases unmatched: 5. The germline CDR1 and CDR2 sequences are MDHEN and SYDVKM. The CDR3 spells CASSLAGVVNEQFF. CDR3 coding DNA: TGTGCCAGCAGTTTGGCGGGAGTGGTCAATGAGCAGTTCTTC. Full variable domain (missing parts from reference TRBV28 and TRBJ2-1): DVKVTQSSRYLVKRTGEKVFLECVQDMDHENMFWYRQDPGLGLRLIYFSYDVKMKEKGDIPEGYSVSREKKERFSLILESASTNQTSMYLCASSLAGVVNEQFFGPGTRLTVL.

This chain uses TRBV13 with TRBJ1-2, with 9 bases aligning to TRBD1. Germline-derived CDR1 and CDR2 are PRHDT and FYEKMQ (reference sequence). Trimming took 4 bases from V and 6 from J; bases not matched to a gene: 6. The CDR3 length is 14 residues. CDR3 DNA: TGTGCCAGCAGCTCAACAGGGGGCTGGGATGGCTACACCTTC. Its protein product is CASSSTGGWDGYTF.

J is TRBJ2-1 and V is TRBV5-6; D may be TRBD2 (6 bases). The CDR3 spans 13 residues. Trimming left V 3 bases short and J 5 bases short, with 9 bases between. Per germline, CDR1 SGHDT and CDR2 YYEEEE. This CDR3 is CASSSWGDNEQFF. The CDR3 DNA reads as TGTGCCAGCAGCTCATGGGGGGACAATGAGCAGTTCTTC.

V usage is TRBV25-1 and J usage is TRBJ2-5; TRBD1 is a possible D gene (6 bases). There are 12 residues in the CDR3. The germline gives CDR1 MGHDK, CDR2 SYGVNS. V lost 6 bases to trimming and J lost 1 base, with 6 bases between them. CDR3 nucleotides: TGTGCCAGCAGACAGGGCCAAGAGACCCAGTACTTC. Amino acid sequence: CASRQGQETQYF.

V usage is TRBV30 and J usage is TRBJ1-2; 7 nucleotides align to TRBD1. The CDR3 contains 16 residues. Trimming removed 2 bases from V and 2 bases from J; junction bases left unmatched: 11. Per germline, CDR1 GTSNPN and CDR2 SVGIG (reference sequence). For the CDR3, the DNA is TGTGCCTGGAGTCAAGACCGGGACAGAAGCAACTATGGCTACACCTTC. Its protein product is CAWSQDRDRSNYGYTF. The full variable domain, in which reference TRBV30 and TRBJ1-2 provide the parts outside the CDR3, is SQTIHQWPATLVQPVGSPLSLECTVEGTSNPNLYWYRQAAGRGLQLLFYSVGIGQISSEVPQNLSASRPQDRQFILSSKKLLLSDSGFYLCAWSQDRDRSNYGYTFGSGTRLTVV.

This chain joins TRBV27 and TRBJ1-6; 7 bases agree with TRBD1. Germline lookup yields CDR1 MNHEY and CDR2 SMNVEV (reference sequence). This CDR3 contains 17 residues. With V trimmed by 6 bases and J by 2 bases, 10 bases remained unmatched. DNA of the CDR3: TGTGCCAGCAGCGAGACAGGGTCTGTTACCTATAATTCACCCCTCCACTTT. Residues: CASSETGSVTYNSPLHF.

The chain recombines TRBV5-1 with TRBJ2-3, with TRBD2 matching 7 bases. This CDR3 contains 14 residues. V was pared by 6 bases and J by 5 bases, with 9 bases of the junction left unmatched. CDR1 is SGHRS, CDR2 YFSETQ, per germline. The CDR3 DNA reads TGCGCCAGCAACTCCGGGACTACCCTAGATACGCAGTATTTT. Its protein product is CASNSGTTLDTQYF.

The genes are TRBV5-1 and TRBJ2-1; TRBD2 matches at 9 bases. Trimming at V came to 0 bases and at J to 9 bases, leaving 4 bases not matched to a gene. The CDR3 runs to 14 residues. In germline, CDR1 is SGHRS, CDR2 YFSETQ. This CDR3 reads CASSLGASGVEQFF. DNA of the CDR3: TGCGCCAGCAGCTTGGGAGCTAGCGGGGTTGAGCAGTTCTTC.

The chain uses TRBV4-1 and TRBJ2-5, with no clear D. Trimming took off 1 base at V and 3 bases at J, with 9 bases between the two ends. This CDR3 is built from 14 residues. From germline, CDR1 is MGHRA and CDR2 YSYEKL. The CDR3 is CASSQVWAEETQYF. The CDR3 region has the DNA TGCGCCAGCAGCCAAGTTTGGGCAGAAGAGACCCAGTACTTC.

CDR3 protein: CASSSVAGAFPYEQYF. For the CDR3, the DNA is TGCGCCAGCAGCTCCGTAGCGGGAGCGTTCCCCTACGAGCAGTACTTC. This chain connects TRBV5-1 to TRBJ2-7, with 9 nucleotides matching TRBD2. There are 16 residues in the CDR3. Germline assignment: CDR1 SGHRS and CDR2 YFSETQ. V lost 3 bases, J lost 2 bases, and 9 bases stayed unmatched. The entire variable domain, with the rest obtained from reference TRBV5-1 and TRBJ2-7, is as follows: KAGVTQTPRYLIKTRGQQVTLSCSPISGHRSVSWYQQTPGQGLQFLFEYFSETQRNKGNFPGRFSGRQFSNSRSEMNVSTLELGDSALYLCASSSVAGAFPYEQYFGPGTRLTVT.

J is TRBJ2-3 and V is TRBV15; 8 bases are a match to TRBD2. V lost 6 bases to trimming and J lost 4 bases; unmatched junction nucleotides: 3. Germline V gene sequence: CDR1 LNHNV, CDR2 YYDKDF (reference sequence). The CDR3 loop spans 13 amino acids. The CDR3 bases are TGTGCCACCAGGACGGGGGGGGCAGATACGCAGTATTTT. Its translation is CATRTGGADTQYF. Complete variable domain (other parts from reference TRBV15 and TRBJ2-3): DAMVIQNPRYQVTQFGKPVTLSCSQTLNHNVMYWYQQKSSQAPKLLFHYYDKDFNNEADTPDNFQSRRPNTSFCFLDIRSPGLGDTAMYLCATRTGGADTQYFGPGTRLTVL.

The V call is TRBV7-9, the J call TRBJ2-3, with 8 bases aligning to TRBD2. CDR1 SEHNR and CDR2 FQNEAQ come from the germline V gene (reference sequence). The CDR3 spans 15 residues. The junction had 10 bases not matched to a gene; V was cut back by 2 bases and J by 9 bases. CDR3 bases: TGTGCCAGCAGCTTACCAGGACTAGCTATGGACACGCAGTATTTT. Translating it yields CASSLPGLAMDTQYF.

This rearrangement joins TRBV29-1 to TRBJ1-1, with TRBD1 matching over 7 bases. Germline V gives CDR1 SQVTM, CDR2 ANQGSEA. Trimming at V came to 4 bases and at J to 1 base, leaving 12 bases not matched to a gene. CDR3 length: 16 amino acids. This chain's CDR3 is CSVGWAGQLENTEAFF. DNA for the CDR3: TGCAGCGTTGGTTGGGCGGGACAGCTGGAGAACACTGAAGCTTTCTTT.

The gene calls are TRBV28 and TRBJ2-7; 12 positions match TRBD2. V gave up 3 bases and J gave up 2 bases; unmatched junction bases: 23. The CDR3 consists of 22 residues. CDR1 is MDHEN and CDR2 is SYDVKM in the germline V gene. This CDR3 reads CASSFQSNPLGLAGGRAYEQYF. CDR3 sequence (DNA): TGTGCCAGCAGTTTTCAGTCAAATCCCCTCGGGCTAGCGGGAGGGCGGGCCTACGAGCAGTACTTC.

This chain uses TRBV6-5 with TRBJ2-1; 10 nucleotides line up with TRBD1. With V trimmed by 2 bases and J by 7 bases, 5 bases remained unmatched. The CDR3 length is 15 residues. Per germline, CDR1 MNHEY and CDR2 SVGAGI. CDR3 amino acids: CASSYRQGAVNEQFF. In DNA, the CDR3 is TGTGCCAGCAGTTACCGACAGGGGGCGGTTAATGAGCAGTTCTTC.

J is TRBJ2-7 and V is TRBV10-3; 8 nucleotides align to TRBD2. Trimming took 3 bases from V and 2 from J; bases not matched to a gene: 0. The CDR3 sequence is 13 residues long. CDR1 and CDR2 from the germline V gene are ENHRY and SYGVKD. The CDR3 DNA is TGTGCCATCAGTGAACTAGCGGCCTACGAGCAGTACTTC. Protein product: CAISELAAYEQYF.

The chain couples TRBV7-9 to TRBJ2-7; no clear D. The CDR3 covers 13 residues. CDR1 is SEHNR, CDR2 FQNEAQ, per germline (reference sequence). Trimming stripped 0 bases from V and 5 bases from J, with 8 bases between. CDR3 region: CASSLAPSDEQYF. The CDR3 DNA reads TGTGCCAGCAGCTTAGCACCCTCGGACGAGCAGTACTTC. Full variable domain (remainder filled in from reference TRBV7-9 and TRBJ2-7): DTGVSQNPRHKITKRGQNVTFRCDPISEHNRLYWYRQTLGQGPEFLTYFQNEAQLEKSRLLSDRFSAERPKGSFSTLEIQRTEQGDSAMYLCASSLAPSDEQYFGPGTRLTVT.

In its sample, this clone was seen a few times. This sequence joins TRBV28 and TRBJ2-5; TRBD1 is a possible D gene (5 bases). Germline V gene sequence: CDR1 MDHEN, CDR2 SYDVKM. The CDR3 runs to 13 residues. Between the trimmed V and J ends, which lost 3 bases and 4 bases, there was a span of 9 bases. CDR3 nucleotide sequence: TGTGCCAGCAGTTTTCAGGGTGGAGAGACCCAGTACTTC. Protein sequence: CASSFQGGETQYF. The whole variable domain, filled in from reference TRBV28 and TRBJ2-5, reads DVKVTQSSRYLVKRTGEKVFLECVQDMDHENMFWYRQDPGLGLRLIYFSYDVKMKEKGDIPEGYSVSREKKERFSLILESASTNQTSMYLCASSFQGGETQYFGPGTRLLVL.

In its sample, this clone was seen a few times. The chain joins TRBV5-4 to TRBJ2-2, with TRBD1 as a possible D gene (6 bases). Germline CDR1 SGHNT, CDR2 YYREEE (reference sequence). This CDR3 spans 16 amino acids. V was pared by 1 base and J by 4 bases, with 14 bases between. The CDR3 DNA reads TGTGCCAGCAGCTTGAACACAGGGTCCTCCACCGGGGAGCTGTTTTTT. Amino acid sequence: CASSLNTGSSTGELFF.